This T cell receptor (beta chain) is drawn from a study of OX40 agonist ivuxolimab in advanced cancers. With respect to the entire study: The costimulatory receptor OX40 (CD134) was targeted by ivuxolimab, a fully human IgG2 agonistic monoclonal antibody. Of the approximately 54 dose-escalation patients, hepatocellular carcinoma was present in about 20, melanoma in approximately 15, renal cell carcinoma in 9 and head and neck cancer in 9. The paper covers the monotherapy dose-escalation part of the phase I ivuxolimab trial, which included N of about 50 patients. Partial responses were achieved by three dose-escalation patients, of whom one had hepatocellular carcinoma and two had cutaneous melanoma. The dose-escalation cohort was roughly 83% male with a mean age of around 62 years, ranging from about 23 to 85. The purpose of peripheral TCRbeta sequencing was to test whether ivuxolimab changed TCR sequence diversity and led to clonal T-cell expansion. Intravenous ivuxolimab was administered to patients every 2 weeks at six dose levels: 0.01, 0.1, 0.3, 1.5, 3 and 10 mg/kg. Prior anti-PD-1, anti-PD-L1 or anti-CTLA-4 therapy was permitted, and checkpoint inhibitors had been received by around 39% of dose-escalation patients. Findings and caveats that apply to the study as a whole: On average, CD8+ T cells showed more expanded clones than CD4+ T cells after ivuxolimab. Low levels of normalized T-cell clonal expansion were also seen in some patients who did not respond. At doses of 0.1 to 3.0 mg/kg, clonal expansion of both CD4+ and CD8+ blood T cells was observed from baseline to week 6. Which antigens the clonally expanded peripheral T cells were specific for was not determined. Partial responders in the 0.1-3.0 mg/kg groups had among the lowest normalized peripheral clonal expansion, especially among CD8+ T cells.

V and J lose 7 bases and 1 base, and a span of 13 bases separates them. CDR1 and CDR2 were assigned from the germline V gene (reference sequence) as MNHEY and SMNVEV. CDR3 length: 14 amino acids, cysteine to phenylalanine. Only the CDR3 region is kept as DNA, spanning 42 bases read in frame from base 1. Patients with autoimmune disease history or receiving systemic immunosuppression were excluded from the trial. In every dose cohort, peripheral blood was drawn for TCR sequencing at baseline, cycle 4 day 1, and cycle 7 day 1. The samples were drawn from a first-in-human, open-label, multicenter phase I dose-escalation trial of ivuxolimab. The trial enrolled adults with locally advanced or metastatic head and neck squamous cell, hepatocellular, melanoma or renal cell carcinoma. Before TCR sequencing, CD4+ T cells and CD8+ T cells were sorted from peripheral blood as separate populations. Regarding this clone: The antigen it recognizes is unknown. No much larger clonotype is one base removed from it; base qualities were not supplied.

Genomic DNA was isolated from the sorted cells so that the TCRbeta CDR3 region could be sequenced. The immunoSEQ Assay was used to sequence the TCRbeta CDR3 regions. TCRdb holds this immuneACCESS table with in-frame rearrangements only. Some clones are missing; in checked studies, unresolved V genes explain under half, and the rest has no known cause. The sample table lists 70,000 or so clones, around 90% of them with a count of one. More than 8.5% of the sample lies in the top ten. The TCR was taken from an adult with an advanced solid tumor such as melanoma, head and neck, liver or kidney cancer. The V gene is TRBV27 and the J gene is TRBJ1-1, with TRBD1 as a weak D call on 6 bases. This material consisted of CD4+ or CD8+ T cells sorted from blood, taken in a trial of the OX40 agonist ivuxolimab. The CDR3 region reads CASTMTGQNTEAFF. The nucleotide sequence reads TGTGCCAGCACAATGACAGGCCAGAACACTGAAGCTTTCTTT.